This T cell receptor beta chain is drawn from a study of blood T cell repertoires in COVID-19 (dated by TCRdb to 2020 to 2022). Regarding the research as a whole: The collaborator samples originated in the United States, Italy and Spain and spanned the acute and convalescent phases of COVID-19. The material from the prospective study consisted of cDNA or gDNA derived from T cells, B-cell-depleted T cells, or PBMCs. The dataset comprised deeply sampled blood TCRbeta repertoires from subjects exposed to, actively infected with, or recovered from COVID-19. The repertoires were made available in a free public database intended to serve as a resource for research on the immune response to SARS-CoV-2. The samples were drawn from two sources: the first 160 participants of the ongoing ImmuneRACE study, and over 1,000 subjects contributed by 6 global collaborators. A de-identified subject ID, COVID-19 status, age in years and sex were almost always included in the sample metadata. HLA class I and class II types, where available, came from metadata supplied by the sample provider rather than from assay-based typing. The research as a whole found: The amount of clinical and demographic metadata varied by source and participant and was provided uncurated.

Note on this clone: What this receptor recognizes is not known. Per-nucleotide qualities are absent, and no much larger clonotype sits a single base away.

In the prospective study, participants were roughly 18 to 95 years old, resided in 20 to 30 geographic areas of the United States, and were enrolled through a virtual design. To assign participants to cohorts, the prospective study relied on clinical history that participants themselves reported in a screening survey and a study questionnaire. Each participant in the prospective study had whole blood, serum and a nasopharyngeal or oropharyngeal swab collected by mobile phlebotomists. Prospective study participants could optionally give additional blood draws and questionnaires over a roughly 2-month period. Before DNA extraction, blood samples from the prospective study were shipped at room temperature or frozen. TCRbeta CDR3 regions were amplified from genomic DNA by means of the immunoSEQ Assay, a bias-controlled multiplex PCR. The original methods were these. The number of nucleated cells in each sample was estimated from the amplification of reference gene primers within the assay. To quantify the absolute abundance of each unique TCRbeta CDR3 rearrangement, sequence reads were collapsed and filtered. For each sample, productive Simpson clonality was calculated as the square root of Simpson's diversity index over productive rearrangements. This is the immuneACCESS table as TCRdb keeps it, with only in-frame sequences that have V and J called. A part of the clones is gone; compared with another copy, unresolved V genes explain less than half, and the rest is unexplained. V, J and clone size are taken as reported in that table, and D and trimming were inferred from the DNA itself. The sample table records 200,000 to 250,000 clones; over 75% of these occur just once. The ten largest clones add up to 7% to 8.5% of the sample.

Taken from the germline V gene (reference sequence), the CDR1 and CDR2 loops are SEHNR and FQNEAQ. The CDR3, cysteine through phenylalanine, is 14 amino acids long. Only the CDR3 DNA is retained, 42 bases long and in frame from the first base. The V end loses 1 base and the J end loses 8 bases, and a stretch of 14 bases separates them. The chain is assembled from TRBV7-9 and TRBJ1-2; no D gene is confidently identified. The sample taken for sequencing was PBMCs or T cells enriched from blood (not recorded which). The receptor's source is a woman aged 40 to 49 with acute COVID-19. The base sequence is TGTGCCAGCAGCTTAGGGGCCTCTGAGCGGGGCTACACCTTC. Protein translation: CASSLGASERGYTF.